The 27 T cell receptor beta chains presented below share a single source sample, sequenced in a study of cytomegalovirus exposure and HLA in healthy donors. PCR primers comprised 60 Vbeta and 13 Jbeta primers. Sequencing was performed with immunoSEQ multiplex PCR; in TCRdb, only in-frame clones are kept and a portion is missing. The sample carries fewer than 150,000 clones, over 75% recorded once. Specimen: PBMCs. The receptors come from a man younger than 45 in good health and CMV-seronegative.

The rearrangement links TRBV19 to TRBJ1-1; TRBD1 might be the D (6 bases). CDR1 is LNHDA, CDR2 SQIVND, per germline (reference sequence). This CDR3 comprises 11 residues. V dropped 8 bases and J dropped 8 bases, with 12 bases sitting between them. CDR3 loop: CASGTSLEAFF. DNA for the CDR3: TGTGCCAGTGGGACAAGCTTAGAAGCTTTCTTT.

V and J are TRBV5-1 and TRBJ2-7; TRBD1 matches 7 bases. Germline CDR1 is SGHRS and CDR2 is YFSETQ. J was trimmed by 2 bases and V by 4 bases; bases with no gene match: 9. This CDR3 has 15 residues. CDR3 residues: CASSPVTGSPYEQYF. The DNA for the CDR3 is TGCGCCAGCAGCCCCGTGACAGGGTCCCCCTACGAGCAGTACTTC.

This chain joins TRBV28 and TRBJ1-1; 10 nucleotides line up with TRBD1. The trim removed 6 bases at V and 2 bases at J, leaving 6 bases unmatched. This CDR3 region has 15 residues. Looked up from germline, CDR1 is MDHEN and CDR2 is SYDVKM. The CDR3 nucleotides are TGTGCCAGCAGGGACAGGGGGGCGTTAAACACTGAAGCTTTCTTT. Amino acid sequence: CASRDRGALNTEAFF.

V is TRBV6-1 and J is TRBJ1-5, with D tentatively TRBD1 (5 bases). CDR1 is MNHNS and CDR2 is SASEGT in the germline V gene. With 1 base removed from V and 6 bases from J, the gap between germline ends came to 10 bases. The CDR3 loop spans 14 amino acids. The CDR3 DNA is TGTGCCAGCAGTGAAGTCTCAGGGTCTCAGCCCCAGCATTTT. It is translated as CASSEVSGSQPQHF.

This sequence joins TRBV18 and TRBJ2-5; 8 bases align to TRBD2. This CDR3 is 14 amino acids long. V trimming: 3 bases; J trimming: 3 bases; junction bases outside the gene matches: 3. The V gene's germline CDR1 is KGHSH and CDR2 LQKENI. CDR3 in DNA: TGTGCCAGCTCACCTCGGGGGGGTGAAGAGACCCAGTACTTC. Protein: CASSPRGGEETQYF.

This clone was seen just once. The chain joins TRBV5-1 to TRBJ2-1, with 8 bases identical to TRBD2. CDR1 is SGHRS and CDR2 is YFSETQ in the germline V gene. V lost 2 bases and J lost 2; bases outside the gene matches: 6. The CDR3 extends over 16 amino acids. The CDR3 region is CASSFLAGGTYNEQFF. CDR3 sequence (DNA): TGCGCCAGCAGCTTCCTAGCGGGCGGAACCTACAATGAGCAGTTCTTC.

The CDR3 coding sequence is TGTGCCAGCAGTTTCAAGACAGCCTTTTCCGCCGGGGAGCTGTTTTTT. Translated: CASSFKTAFSAGELFF. This chain joins TRBV28 and TRBJ2-2; D might be TRBD1 (5 bases). Looked up from germline, CDR1 is MDHEN and CDR2 is SYDVKM. Trimming pared 3 bases from V and 6 bases from J, leaving 17 bases between. The CDR3 totals 16 residues.

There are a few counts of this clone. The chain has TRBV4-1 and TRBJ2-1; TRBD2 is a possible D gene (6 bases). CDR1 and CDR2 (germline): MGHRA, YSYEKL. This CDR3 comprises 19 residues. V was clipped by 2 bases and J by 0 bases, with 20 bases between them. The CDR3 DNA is TGCGCCAGCAGCCAAAACTCCCGGGACTCACACAGCTCCTACAATGAGCAGTTCTTC. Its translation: CASSQNSRDSHSSYNEQFF.

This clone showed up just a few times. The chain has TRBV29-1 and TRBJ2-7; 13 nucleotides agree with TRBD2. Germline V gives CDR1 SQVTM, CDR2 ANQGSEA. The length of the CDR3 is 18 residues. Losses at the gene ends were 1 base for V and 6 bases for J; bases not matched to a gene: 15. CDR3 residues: CSVEGGTSGTYPLGEQYF. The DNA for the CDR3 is TGCAGCGTTGAAGGAGGGACTAGCGGGACCTACCCGCTCGGCGAGCAGTACTTC.

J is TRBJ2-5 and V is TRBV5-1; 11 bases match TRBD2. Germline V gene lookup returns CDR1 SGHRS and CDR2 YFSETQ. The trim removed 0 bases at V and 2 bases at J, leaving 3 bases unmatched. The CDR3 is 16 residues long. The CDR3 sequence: CASSLVGTSGQETQYF. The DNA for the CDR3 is TGCGCCAGCAGCTTGGTCGGGACTAGCGGACAAGAGACCCAGTACTTC.

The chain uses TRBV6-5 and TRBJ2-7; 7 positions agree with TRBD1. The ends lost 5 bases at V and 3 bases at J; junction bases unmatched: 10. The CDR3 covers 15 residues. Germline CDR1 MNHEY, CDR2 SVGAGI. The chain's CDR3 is CASSSFETGIYEQYF. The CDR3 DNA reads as TGTGCCAGCAGTAGCTTCGAGACAGGGATCTACGAGCAGTACTTC.

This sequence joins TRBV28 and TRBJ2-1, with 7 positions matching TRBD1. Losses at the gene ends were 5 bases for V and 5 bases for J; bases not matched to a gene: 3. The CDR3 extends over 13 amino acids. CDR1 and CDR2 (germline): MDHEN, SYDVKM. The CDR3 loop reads CASSPGQNNEQFF. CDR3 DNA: TGTGCCAGCAGTCCGGGACAGAACAATGAGCAGTTCTTC.

The CDR3 loop is CASSVAGTSGRAYNEQFF. The DNA for the CDR3 is TGTGCCAGCAGTGTAGCCGGGACTAGCGGGAGGGCATACAATGAGCAGTTCTTC. The chain links TRBV28 to TRBJ2-1; 16 bases are shared with TRBD2. CDR1 MDHEN and CDR2 SYDVKM come from the germline V gene. The V and J ends lost 5 bases and 4 bases, in that order; junction bases with no gene match: 8. The CDR3 totals 18 residues.

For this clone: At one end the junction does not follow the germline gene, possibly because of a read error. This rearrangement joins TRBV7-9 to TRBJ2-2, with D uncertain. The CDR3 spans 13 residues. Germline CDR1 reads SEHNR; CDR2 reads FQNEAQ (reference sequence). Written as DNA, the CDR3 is TGTTCCAGCAGCCCCGACATCACCGGGGAGCTGTTTTTT. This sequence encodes CSSSPDITGELFF.

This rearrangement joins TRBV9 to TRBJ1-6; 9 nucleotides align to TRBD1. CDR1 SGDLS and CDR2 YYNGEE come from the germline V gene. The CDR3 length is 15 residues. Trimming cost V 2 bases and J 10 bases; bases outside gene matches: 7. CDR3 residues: CASSVDGTGNSPLHF. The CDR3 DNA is TGTGCCAGCAGCGTCGACGGGACAGGGAACTCACCCCTCCACTTT. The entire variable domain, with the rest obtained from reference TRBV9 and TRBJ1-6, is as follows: DSGVTQTPKHLITATGQRVTLRCSPRSGDLSVYWYQQSLDQGLQFLIQYYNGEERAKGNILERFSAQQFPDLHSELNLSSLELGDSALYFCASSVDGTGNSPLHFGNGTRLTVT.

CDR3 nucleotides: TGTGCCAGCAGTGAGGCCGGGGGGGCTTGGAATACGCAGTATTTT. Its translation: CASSEAGGAWNTQYF. This chain links TRBV2 with TRBJ2-3; 8 bases are a match to TRBD2. CDR1 is SNHLY and CDR2 is FYNNEI in the germline V gene. V gave up 3 bases and J gave up 7 bases; unmatched junction bases: 9. This CDR3 is built from 15 residues.

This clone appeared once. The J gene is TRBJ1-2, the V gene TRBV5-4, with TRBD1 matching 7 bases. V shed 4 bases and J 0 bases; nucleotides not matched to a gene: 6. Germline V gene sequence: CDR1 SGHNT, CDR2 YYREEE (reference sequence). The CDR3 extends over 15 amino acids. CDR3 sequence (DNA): TGTGCCAGCAGCACTACAGGGGTGGCTAACTATGGCTACACCTTC. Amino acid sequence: CASSTTGVANYGYTF.

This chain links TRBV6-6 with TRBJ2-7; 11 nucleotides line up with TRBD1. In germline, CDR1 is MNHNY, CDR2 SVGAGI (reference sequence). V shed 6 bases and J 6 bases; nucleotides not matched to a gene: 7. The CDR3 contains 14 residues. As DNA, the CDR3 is TGTGCCAGCAGATCCGGGACAGGGGGGACCGAGCAGTACTTC. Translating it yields CASRSGTGGTEQYF.

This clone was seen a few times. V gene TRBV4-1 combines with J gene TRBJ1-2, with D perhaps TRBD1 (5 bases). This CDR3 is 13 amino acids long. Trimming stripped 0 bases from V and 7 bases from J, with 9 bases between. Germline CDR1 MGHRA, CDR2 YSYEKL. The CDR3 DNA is TGCGCCAGCAGCCAAGACAGGGTCTTTGGCTACACCTTC. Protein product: CASSQDRVFGYTF.

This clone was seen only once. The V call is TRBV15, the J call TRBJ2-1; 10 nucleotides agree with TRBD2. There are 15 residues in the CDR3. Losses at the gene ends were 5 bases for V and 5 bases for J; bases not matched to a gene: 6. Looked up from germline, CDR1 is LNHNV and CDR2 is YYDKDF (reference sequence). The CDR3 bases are TGTGCCACCAGCCTCTCAGCGGGAGGGCACAATGAGCAGTTCTTC. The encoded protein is CATSLSAGGHNEQFF.

The CDR3 DNA reads as TGTGCCAGTGGAGGGTTAGGTTACGAGCAGTACTTC. This encodes CASGGLGYEQYF. This rearrangement joins TRBV28 to TRBJ2-7, with D maybe TRBD2 (6 bases). Trimming removed 9 bases from V and 4 bases from J, with 13 bases in between. The CDR3 is 12 residues long. Germline V gives CDR1 MDHEN, CDR2 SYDVKM. Full variable domain (remainder filled in from reference TRBV28 and TRBJ2-7): DVKVTQSSRYLVKRTGEKVFLECVQDMDHENMFWYRQDPGLGLRLIYFSYDVKMKEKGDIPEGYSVSREKKERFSLILESASTNQTSMYLCASGGLGYEQYFGPGTRLTVT.

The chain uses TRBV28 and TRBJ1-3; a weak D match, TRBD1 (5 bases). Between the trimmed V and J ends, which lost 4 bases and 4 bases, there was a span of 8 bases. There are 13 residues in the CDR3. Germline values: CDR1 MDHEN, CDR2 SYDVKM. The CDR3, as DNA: TGTGCCAGCAGTTACTGGACAGGAAACACCATATATTTT. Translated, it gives CASSYWTGNTIYF.

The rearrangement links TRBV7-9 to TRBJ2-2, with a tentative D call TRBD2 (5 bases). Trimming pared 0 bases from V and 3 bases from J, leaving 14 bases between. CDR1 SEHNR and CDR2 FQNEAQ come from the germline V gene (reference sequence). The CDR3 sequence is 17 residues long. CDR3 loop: CASSLAASGSDTGELFF. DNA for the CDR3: TGTGCCAGCAGCTTAGCGGCCTCGGGGTCGGACACCGGGGAGCTGTTTTTT.

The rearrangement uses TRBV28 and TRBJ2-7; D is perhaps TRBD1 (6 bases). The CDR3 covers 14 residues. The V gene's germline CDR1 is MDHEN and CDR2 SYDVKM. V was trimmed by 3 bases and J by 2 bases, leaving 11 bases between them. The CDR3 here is CASSLLDRPYEQYF. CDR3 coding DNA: TGTGCCAGCAGTTTGTTGGACAGACCCTACGAGCAGTACTTC. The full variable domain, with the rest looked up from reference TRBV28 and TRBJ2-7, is DVKVTQSSRYLVKRTGEKVFLECVQDMDHENMFWYRQDPGLGLRLIYFSYDVKMKEKGDIPEGYSVSREKKERFSLILESASTNQTSMYLCASSLLDRPYEQYFGPGTRLTVT.

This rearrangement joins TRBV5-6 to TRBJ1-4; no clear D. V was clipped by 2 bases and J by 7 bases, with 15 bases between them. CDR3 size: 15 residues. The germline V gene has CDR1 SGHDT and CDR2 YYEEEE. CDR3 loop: CASSFDSRGGEKLFF. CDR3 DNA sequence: TGTGCCAGCAGCTTTGACTCCCGGGGTGGTGAAAAACTGTTTTTT.

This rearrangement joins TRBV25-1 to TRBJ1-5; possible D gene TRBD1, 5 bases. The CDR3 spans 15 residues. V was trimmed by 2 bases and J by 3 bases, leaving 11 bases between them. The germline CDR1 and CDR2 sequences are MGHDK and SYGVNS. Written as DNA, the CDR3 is TGTGCCAGCAGTGAACAGGGAGGGGCCAATCAGCCCCAGCATTTT. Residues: CASSEQGGANQPQHF.

The CDR3 coding sequence is TGTGCCAGTAGTACTGGCGGGAGTTCCTACAATGAGCAGTTCTTC. Encoded protein: CASSTGGSSYNEQFF. This chain joins TRBV19 and TRBJ2-1; 7 bases agree with TRBD2. Trimming at V came to 4 bases and at J to 1 base, leaving 4 bases not matched to a gene. This CDR3 has 15 amino acids. The germline V gene encodes CDR1 LNHDA and CDR2 SQIVND (reference sequence).